A single sample is the source of the 27 T cell receptor delta chains below, sequenced in a study of delta chains in infants with herpesvirus infections. Reverse transcription of PBMC RNA used primers specific for the gamma and delta chains. TCRdb made new clone calls on the RT-PCR reads using CATT. The sample holds around 800 delta-chain clones, 15% seen once. The specimen comprised peripheral blood, sampled at time point 1 of longitudinal follow-up. These receptors all stem from a human donor who was a Ugandan infant, either HIV-exposed or HIV-unexposed (not recorded which).

This clone was counted only a few times. The chain employs TRDV1 and TRDJ1; D possibly corresponds to TRDD2 (9 bases). From germline, CDR1 is TSWWSYY and CDR2 QGS. This CDR3 region has 20 residues. With 2 bases removed from V and 3 bases from J, the gap between germline ends came to 28 bases. The CDR3 sequence is CALGEGPSYVSGGHPDKLIF. The CDR3 nucleotides read TGTGCTCTTGGGGAAGGGCCTTCCTACGTCTCTGGGGGACACCCCGATAAACTCATCTTT.

A few counts support this clone. The rearrangement joins TRDV1 to TRDJ2; 13 bases align to TRDD3. Trimming at V came to 3 bases and at J to 0 bases, leaving 4 bases not matched to a gene. This CDR3 spans 18 amino acids. Germline CDR1 is TSWWSYY and CDR2 is QGS. CDR3 in amino acids: CALGELLGDTPLTAQLFF. In DNA, the CDR3 is TGTGCTCTTGGGGAGCTACTGGGGGATACGCCTTTGACAGCACAACTCTTCTTT.

Judged by abundance, this clone is large (0.1 to 1%). The chain joins TRDV2 to TRDJ3; 9 nucleotides agree with TRDD3. The germline gives CDR1 GEAIGNYY, CDR2 EKD. Losses at the gene ends were 0 bases for V and 0 bases for J; bases not matched to a gene: 2. CDR3 length: 18 amino acids. CDR3: CACDTVGGYSWDTRQMFF. The CDR3 DNA reads as TGTGCCTGTGACACCGTTGGGGGATACTCCTGGGACACCCGACAGATGTTTTTC.

A remark on this clone: A far larger clone is just one base off, so this is likely a read error. J is TRDJ3 and V is TRDV2; 10 nucleotides agree with TRDD3. TCRdb carries no J gene annotation; the J gene was assigned here by matching the DNA with germline. This CDR3 spans 18 amino acids. V was clipped by 3 bases and J by 0 bases; unmatched bases: 4. Germline lookup yields CDR1 GEAIGNYY and CDR2 EKD. CDR3 region: CACDYWGMSSWDTRQMFF. The CDR3 DNA is TGTGCCTGTGACTACTGGGGGATGAGCTCCTGGGACACCCGACAGATGTTTTTC.

By share, this clone counts as large. The gene calls are TRDV2 and TRDJ3, with 8 bases matching TRDD3. Germline trimming cut 1 base from V and 3 bases from J; bases unmatched to any gene: 4. Germline V gene sequence: CDR1 GEAIGNYY, CDR2 EKD. The CDR3 is 17 residues long. CDR3 amino acids: CACDTRGINWDTRQMFF. As DNA, the CDR3 is TGTGCCTGTGACACGCGGGGGATAAACTGGGACACCCGACAGATGTTTTTC.

This clone was counted between two and nine times. This may be a read error: a much more frequent sequence differs by one nucleotide. This same CDR3 is encoded by further DNA sequences in the sample. The chain links TRDV2 to TRDJ3, with 10 bases lining up with TRDD3. The CDR3 sequence is 20 residues long. Germline-derived CDR1 and CDR2 are GEAIGNYY and EKD. The CDR3 region is CACDALLGDSSSWDTRQMFF. CDR3 in DNA: TGTGCCTGTGACGCTCTACTGGGGGATTCCAGCTCCTGGGACACCCGCCAGATGTTTTTC.

The rearrangement links TRDV2 to TRDJ1, with 13 bases fitting TRDD3. Germline assignment: CDR1 GEAIGNYY and CDR2 EKD. Trimming removed 3 bases from V and 0 bases from J; junction bases left unmatched: 12. The CDR3 has 19 amino acids. The CDR3 DNA is TGTGCCTGTGACTCCTACTGGGGGATACGCATAGTCGACACCGATAAACTCATCTTT. Translated, it gives CACDSYWGIRIVDTDKLIF.

Relative to its sample, this clone is large (0.1 to 1%). The genes are TRDV1 and TRDJ2, with a possible D match to TRDD2 (5 bases). V shed 2 bases and J shed 6 bases, with 16 bases lying between them. CDR1 TSWWSYY and CDR2 QGS come from the germline V gene. This CDR3 spans 16 amino acids. CDR3 sequence: CALGESSGFPSAQLFF. CDR3 DNA sequence: TGTGCTCTTGGGGAATCGTCAGGCTTTCCTTCAGCACAACTCTTCTTT.

In its sample, this clone is large. The genes are TRDV2 and TRDJ2, with 9 bases lining up with TRDD3. The V segment lost 3 bases and the J segment 1 base; nucleotides outside the gene matches: 2. Germline loops: CDR1 GEAIGNYY, CDR2 EKD. The CDR3 runs 15 residues. CDR3 sequence: CACDVLGDLTAQLFF. CDR3 nucleotides: TGTGCCTGTGACGTACTGGGGGATTTGACAGCACAACTCTTCTTT.

This clone was detected only a few times. A read error is likely here: a far larger clone is one base away. The identical CDR3 is also encoded by other nucleotide sequences in the sample. J is TRDJ1 and V is TRDV1, with D tentatively TRDD3 (5 bases). The CDR3 is made up of 19 amino acids. V gave up 0 bases and J gave up 0 bases, with 20 bases separating them. Germline-derived CDR1 and CDR2 are TSWWSYY and QGS. CDR3 sequence (DNA): TGTGCTCTTGGGGAACTAAGGGAGAGGGATTCGGGGTACACCGATAAACTCATCTTT. This encodes CALGELRERDSGYTDKLIF.

In this sample, this clone turned up a few times. With a much larger clone just one base away, this may be a read error. The identical CDR3 is also encoded by other nucleotide sequences in the sample. The chain recombines TRDV2 with TRDJ3; TRDD3 agrees at 10 bases. The CDR3 has 20 residues. The trim removed 3 bases at V and 0 bases at J, leaving 10 bases unmatched. Germline CDR1 and CDR2: GEAIGNYY and EKD. CDR3 coding DNA: TGTGCCTGTGACGCTCTACTGGGGGATTCTAGCTCCTGGGACACCCGACAGATGTTTTTC. Residues: CACDALLGDSSSWDTRQMFF.

Comments on this clone: A far larger clone differs by one base, so this is likely a read error. For the V gene the call is TRDV2; the J gene has no call; TRDD3 is taken as the D call from the table, unchecked against the DNA. The CDR3 consists of 20 residues. CDR1 is GEAIGNYY and CDR2 is EKD in the germline V gene. Written as DNA, the CDR3 is TGTGCCTGTGACACCATGAGGGGTACTGGGGGATACGCCTTGACAGCACAATTCTTCTTT. It yields the protein CACDTMRGTGGYALTAQFFF.

As for this clone: This may be a read error, as it is one base from a much larger clone. The V call is TRDV2, the J call TRDJ3, with 8 bases fitting TRDD3. Here the J gene came from matching the DNA to germline, since TCRdb omits it. In germline, CDR1 is GEAIGNYY, CDR2 EKD. The CDR3 sequence is 18 residues long. DNA for the CDR3: TGTGCCGGTGACACCTTGGGGGATTCCTCCTGGGACACCCGACAGATGTTTTTC. Translating it yields CAGDTLGDSSWDTRQMFF.

With regard to this clone: A much larger clonotype is one base distant, so this may be a read error. At the DNA level, this CDR3 is encoded by other sequences in the same sample as well. This chain links TRDV2 with TRDJ2, with 12 bases aligning to TRDD3. The trim removed 3 bases at V and 0 bases at J, leaving 4 bases unmatched. This CDR3 has 17 residues. Germline V gene sequence: CDR1 GEAIGNYY, CDR2 EKD. CDR3 region: CACDVLGDTPLTAQLFF. CDR3 nucleotides: TGTGCCTGTGACGTACTGGGGGATACACCTTTGACAGCACAACTCTTCTTT.

A word on this clone: Being one base from a much bigger clone, this may be a read error. The gene calls are TRDV2 and TRDJ1; tentatively, D is TRDD2 or TRDD3 (5 bases each). V was trimmed by 5 bases and J by 0 bases, leaving 15 bases between them. CDR3 length equals 15 residues. CDR1 and CDR2 from the germline V gene are GEAIGNYY and EKD. CDR3 sequence: CACVPLQGDTDKLIF. The CDR3 bases are TGTGCCTGTGTTCCCCTACAGGGGGACACCGATAAACTCATCTTT.

By sample share, this clone is large (0.1 to 1%). The CDR3 DNA reads TGTGCCTGTGACGAGCTGGGGATGGGGTACACCGATAAACTCATCTTT. Its protein is CACDELGMGYTDKLIF. This chain joins TRDV2 and TRDJ1, with D tentatively TRDD3 (6 bases). The CDR3 covers 16 residues. The V gene's germline CDR1 is GEAIGNYY and CDR2 EKD. With 3 bases removed from V and 0 bases from J, the gap between germline ends came to 16 bases.

The table lists this clone with a few counts. This likely reflects a read error, since a far larger clone is one base away. The chain links TRDV2 to TRDJ3; 7 bases match TRDD3. This CDR3 region has 19 residues. Trimming at V came to 3 bases and at J to 0 bases, leaving 10 bases not matched to a gene. CDR1 is GEAIGNYY and CDR2 is EKD in the germline V gene. CDR3 in DNA: TGTGCCTGTGACGCCATTTCTGGGGGCCTCTCCTGGGACACCCGACAGATGTTTTTC. This encodes CACDAISGGLSWDTRQMFF.

This clone is labeled medium-sized. This chain connects TRDV1 to TRDJ1; D tentatively reads TRDD2 or TRDD3 (9 bases each). The CDR3 consists of 21 residues. Trimming shortened V by 4 bases and J by 2 bases, and 32 bases separated the two germline ends. The germline V gene has CDR1 TSWWSYY and CDR2 QGS. The DNA for the CDR3 is TGTGCTCTTGGGGGAATCACCCCCCTTCCTACTGGGGATACGCTGACCGATAAACTCATCTTT. Translation: CALGGITPLPTGDTLTDKLIF.

The V call is TRDV2, the J call TRDJ1, with D unresolved. Here the J gene was assigned by germline matching of the DNA, as TCRdb has none. CDR3 length: 10 residues. Trimming cost V 0 bases and J 5 bases, with 0 bases left between them. Germline CDR1 reads GEAIGNYY; CDR2 reads EKD. The CDR3 sequence: CACDTDKLIF. DNA for the CDR3: TGTGCCTGTGACACCGATAAACTCATCTTT.

The table lists this clone with a few counts. A much larger clone is a single base away; this may be a read error. V gene TRDV1 combines with J gene TRDJ1, with 8 bases fitting TRDD3. The germline V gene encodes CDR1 TSWWSYY and CDR2 QGS. This CDR3 is 20 amino acids long. Losses at the gene ends were 0 bases for V and 4 bases for J; bases not matched to a gene: 19. CDR3 coding DNA: TGTGCTCTTGGGGAACTTAGGCACTCCCGGGGGATAATGGGCCGCGATAAACTCATCTTT. It encodes CALGELRHSRGIMGRDKLIF.

By share, this clone counts as large. The V gene is TRDV2, the J gene TRDJ3, with 10 bases matching TRDD3. Germline-derived CDR1 and CDR2 are GEAIGNYY and EKD. Unmatched junction bases numbered 4, after V lost 0 bases and J lost 0 bases. The CDR3 loop spans 19 amino acids. CDR3 bases: TGTGCCTGTGACACCGGGGGATACGATGGCTCCTGGGACACCCGACAGATGTTTTTC. Translating gives CACDTGGYDGSWDTRQMFF.

Here the CDR3 reads CAATQTDWLPRRTDKLIF. CDR3 sequence (DNA): TGTGCAGCAACTCAGACCGACTGGCTTCCAAGGCGCACCGATAAACTCATCTTT. V is TRAV29/DV5 and J is TRDJ1, with D tentatively TRDD2 or TRDD3 (5 bases each). Because TCRdb records no J gene, it was assigned here through a match of the DNA to germline. The germline V gene encodes CDR1 NSMFDY and CDR2 ISSIKDK. The V end was cut by 3 bases, the J end by 1 base, with 25 bases between. CDR3 size: 18 residues.

On this clone: This sequence may be a read error, since a much larger clone differs from it by one base. The rearrangement joins TRDV2 to TRDJ2, with a tentative D call TRDD3 (6 bases). CDR1 is GEAIGNYY, CDR2 EKD, per germline. The CDR3 has 15 amino acids. CDR3 region: CASDVLGALTAQLFF. For the CDR3, the DNA is TGTGCCAGTGACGTACTGGGAGCTTTGACAGCACAACTCTTCTTT.

Comment on this clone: Given a far larger clone just one base away, this is likely a sequencing read error. Other DNA sequences in the sample encode the same CDR3. The V and J genes are TRDV1 and TRDJ1; 12 bases agree with TRDD3. This CDR3 region has 21 residues. V was clipped by 2 bases and J by 3 bases; unmatched bases: 19. Germline V gene data show CDR1 as TSWWSYY and CDR2 as QGS. CDR3 protein: CALGETIGTGIDWGIPDKLIF. The CDR3 DNA sequence: TGTGCTCTTGGGGAAACCATCGGAACCGGGATCGACTGGGGGATACCCGATAAACTCATCTTT.

About this clone: Given a far larger clone just one base away, this is likely a sequencing read error. The chain uses TRDV1 and TRDJ1, with D perhaps matching TRDD2 (5 bases). The CDR3 has 25 amino acids. Trimming cost V 1 base and J 4 bases, with 43 bases left between them. Germline CDR1 and CDR2: TSWWSYY and QGS. CDR3 residues: CALGEPAFSLIRMRHKGSFGDKLIF. CDR3 coding DNA: TGTGCTCTTGGGGAACCGGCCTTCTCCTTGATTCGGATGAGGCATAAAGGCAGCTTCGGCGATAAACTCATCTTT.

This clone is a singleton in its sample. This is likely an artifact of a read error, given a far larger clone one base away. This rearrangement joins TRDV1 to TRDJ2; TRDD3 aligns across 10 bases. Here the J gene came from matching the DNA to germline, since TCRdb omits it. CDR3 length: 15 residues. CDR1 and CDR2 from the germline V gene are TSWWSYY and QGS. V gave up 3 bases and J gave up 5 bases; unmatched junction bases: 3. The CDR3 DNA sequence: TGTGCTCTTGGGGAGCCACTGGGGGATACAGCACAACTCTTCTTT. Residues: CALGEPLGDTAQLFF.

Concerning this clone: A read error is the likely source, as a far larger clone sits one nucleotide away. The J gene is TRDJ2, the V gene TRDV2; TRDD3 might be the D (6 bases). Germline CDR1 and CDR2: GEAIGNYY and EKD. Trimming removed 3 bases from V and 4 bases from J, with 8 bases in between. The CDR3 length is 13 residues. The CDR3 here is CACDSWGTAQLFF. CDR3 coding DNA: TGTGCCTGTGACTCCTGGGGGACAGCACAACTCTTCTTT.